Listed here are 19 T cell receptor beta chains from one sample, sequenced in a study of T cells in Graves' hyperthyroidism and ophthalmopathy (dated by TCRdb to between 2018 and 2020). Library preparation employed multiplex PCR. The sample was run on an Illumina HiSeq 2000. The TCR beta CDR3 regions were amplified from RNA transcripts. The first round of RT-PCR for the TCR CDR3 was performed with the HTBI primer set and the Qiagen OneStep RT-PCR kit. TCRdb reworked the public reads: Q25 trimming with fastp, MiXCR clone assembly, productive beta chains retained. Each entry is one CDR3 protein sequence, shown with its most common DNA and genes. The sample has a few hundred thousand distinct CDR3 sequences on record, about a sixth of them singletons. The ten largest clones capture roughly 7.4% of the sample. Sequencing used blood. These receptors were collected from a woman younger than 30 with Graves' hyperthyroidism.

The chain uses TRBV7-8 and TRBJ2-2; 8 nucleotides align to TRBD2. CDR3 length equals 15 residues. CDR1 and CDR2 from the germline V gene are SGHVS and FQNEAQ. J gave up 2 bases and V 8 bases, and 7 bases lay outside the gene matches. Here the CDR3 DNA reads TGTGCCAGCTCCGGACTAGCCAGAAACACCGGGGAGCTGTTTTTT. Its protein product is CASSGLARNTGELFF.

The J gene is TRBJ1-5, the V gene TRBV19; D unresolved. The CDR3 runs 9 residues. Trimming pared 7 bases from V and 7 bases from J, leaving 2 bases between. Germline V gene data show CDR1 as LNHDA and CDR2 as SQIVND (reference sequence). CDR3 sequence: CASNQPQHF. DNA for the CDR3: TGTGCCAGTAACCAGCCCCAGCATTTT.

The table lists this clonotype with many counts. The chain uses TRBV19 and TRBJ2-7; 8 nucleotides agree with TRBD1. The CDR3 totals 14 residues. CDR1 and CDR2 (germline): LNHDA, SQIVND (reference sequence). V shed 7 bases, J shed 3 bases, and the junction held 8 bases outside the gene matches. The CDR3 DNA sequence: TGTGCCAGTACTCCCCGGGACAGGCTCTACGAGCAGTACTTC. The encoded protein is CASTPRDRLYEQYF.

Concerning this clonotype itself: This sequence may be a read error, since a much larger clone differs from it by one base. V is TRBV12-3 or TRBV12-4 and J is TRBJ1-5; TRBD1 matches 7 bases. This CDR3 comprises 15 residues. Unmatched junction bases numbered 10, after V lost 8 bases and J lost 3 bases. The CDR3 region has the DNA TGTGCCAGCTCACCCAAAGAGGGGGCCAATCAGCCCCAGCATTTT. This encodes CASSPKEGANQPQHF.

This clonotype was picked up a small number of times. CDR3 loop: CASSESVLNEQFF. CDR3 nucleotide sequence: TGCGCCAGCAGTGAGTCGGTACTTAATGAGCAGTTCTTC. The chain joins TRBV10-1 to TRBJ2-1; no clear D. The germline V gene encodes CDR1 WNHNN and CDR2 SYGVQD (reference sequence). The CDR3 is 13 amino acids. V lost 0 bases and J 7 bases, leaving 7 bases between the germline ends.

This clonotype has ten or more counts. The J gene is TRBJ2-5, the V gene TRBV10-3, with a possible D match to TRBD1 (5 bases). The CDR3 totals 14 residues. Germline V CDR1 and CDR2: ENHRY, SYGVKD. The ends were cut back, 0 bases at V and 5 bases at J, with 10 bases in the middle. The DNA for the CDR3 is TGTGCCATCAGTGAGTCGTCTGGGGCCGAGACCCAGTACTTC. It yields the protein CAISESSGAETQYF.

V is TRBV20-1 and J is TRBJ2-2, with D hard to call. Looked up from germline, CDR1 is DFQATT and CDR2 is SNEGSKA (reference sequence). The CDR3 length is 15 residues. V was shortened by 0 bases and J by 5 bases, with 13 bases between the two germline ends. Here the CDR3 reads CSARDPQAVTGELFF. In DNA form, the CDR3 reads TGCAGTGCTAGAGATCCCCAGGCGGTAACCGGGGAGCTGTTTTTT.

This clonotype was observed at least ten times. The chain joins TRBV6-4 to TRBJ2-3, with TRBD2 matching over 11 bases. J was trimmed by 0 bases and V by 3 bases; bases with no gene match: 2. CDR1 is MRHNA and CDR2 is SNTAGT in the germline V gene. The CDR3 loop spans 16 amino acids. The CDR3 sequence is CASSEVAGGSTDTQYF. CDR3 in DNA: TGTGCCAGCAGTGAAGTAGCGGGGGGGAGCACAGATACGCAGTATTTT.

This clonotype was seen more than once but under ten times. V and J are TRBV5-1 and TRBJ2-5, with TRBD1 identical over 9 bases. CDR1 and CDR2 from the germline V gene are SGHRS and YFSETQ. The CDR3 spans 13 residues. Trimming cost V 4 bases and J 5 bases; bases outside gene matches: 3. The DNA of the CDR3 is TGCGCCAGCAGCGGGACAGGGAGCGAGACCCAGTACTTC. This translates into CASSGTGSETQYF.

A remark on this clonotype: The germline gene is not matched at one end of the junction; a read error may be the cause. The chain couples TRBV9 to TRBJ1-3; the D is unclear. The CDR3 length is 16 residues. The germline V gene has CDR1 SGDLS and CDR2 YYNGEE. The CDR3 coding sequence is TGTGCCAGCAGCGTAGCCCAGGCAGCGGCTGGAGACACCATATATTTT. Its translation is CASSVAQAAAGDTIYF.

This clonotype was picked up a small number of times. The chain joins TRBV14 to TRBJ1-6; the D is unclear. The germline V and J ends were trimmed by 2 bases and 6 bases, with 11 bases remaining between them. The germline CDR1 and CDR2 sequences are SGHDN and FVKESK. The CDR3 runs to 15 residues. The CDR3 bases are TGTGCCAGCAGCCAACTTCCGGGGATTAATTCACCCCTCCACTTT. It encodes CASSQLPGINSPLHF.

This clonotype was observed at least ten times. The chain uses TRBV4-2 and TRBJ2-2; 8 bases fit TRBD1. The germline V gene has CDR1 LGHNA and CDR2 YNFKEQ. The V segment lost 0 bases and the J segment 4 bases; nucleotides outside the gene matches: 1. The CDR3 extends over 15 amino acids. The CDR3 nucleotides read TGTGCCAGCAGCCAAGATGGACAGGGCACCGGGGAGCTGTTTTTT. Translating it yields CASSQDGQGTGELFF.

This clonotype was counted ten times or more. The V call is TRBV7-9, the J call TRBJ2-7; 9 bases map to TRBD2. The germline CDR1 and CDR2 sequences are SEHNR and FQNEAQ (reference sequence). The CDR3 has 15 amino acids. Trimming took 5 bases from V and 0 from J; bases not matched to a gene: 5. The CDR3 spells CASSTLSGSSYEQYF. In DNA form, the CDR3 reads TGTGCCAGCAGCACACTTAGCGGGAGCTCCTACGAGCAGTACTTC.

Ten or more counts support this clonotype. The chain couples TRBV6-1 to TRBJ1-2, with D possibly TRBD1 on 5 matching bases. This CDR3 spans 13 amino acids. Between the trimmed V and J ends, which lost 6 bases and 6 bases, there was a span of 14 bases. Germline CDR1 reads MNHNS; CDR2 reads SASEGT. CDR3 in DNA: TGTGCCAGCAGACCAGGGTTTTTCGATGGCTACACCTTC. Residues: CASRPGFFDGYTF.

This clonotype was counted ten times or more. This chain connects TRBV12-3 or TRBV12-4 to TRBJ2-1; no reliable D call. Trimming stripped 6 bases from V and 10 bases from J, with 16 bases between. The CDR3 loop spans 13 amino acids. CDR3 sequence: CASSPGRSWEQFF. The DNA of the CDR3 is TGTGCCAGCAGCCCAGGACGGAGCTGGGAGCAGTTCTTC.

The chain links TRBV30 to TRBJ2-3; D possibly uses TRBD1 or TRBD2 (5 bases each). This CDR3 has 15 residues. V was pared by 5 bases and J by 2 bases, with 17 bases between. Germline V gene data show CDR1 as GTSNPN and CDR2 as SVGIG (reference sequence). The CDR3 spells CAWAEGQGPTDTQYF. CDR3 sequence (DNA): TGTGCCTGGGCAGAAGGGCAGGGACCCACAGATACGCAGTATTTT.

The sample holds many counts of this clonotype. The J gene is TRBJ2-5, the V gene TRBV2; 14 nucleotides agree with TRBD2. Germline lookup yields CDR1 SNHLY and CDR2 FYNNEI. This CDR3 has 15 residues. The junction had 6 bases not matched to a gene; V was cut back by 7 bases and J by 5 bases. The CDR3 region has the DNA TGTGCCAGCACCCCGGGACTAGCGGGAGTGGAGACCCAGTACTTC. Its translation is CASTPGLAGVETQYF.

As for this clonotype: This may arise from a read error, as a much more abundant clone is one base away. V is TRBV10-3 and J is TRBJ2-5, with TRBD2 as a possible D gene (5 bases). This CDR3 is 13 amino acids long. The germline gives CDR1 ENHRY, CDR2 SYGVKD. CDR3 residues: CAINESTAGTQYF. The CDR3 DNA reads as TGTGCCATCAATGAGTCGACGGCGGGGACCCAGTACTTC.

This clonotype was recorded at least ten times. The chain recombines TRBV28 with TRBJ2-3; TRBD2 might be the D (6 bases). The CDR3 loop spans 15 amino acids. V gave up 6 bases and J gave up 3 bases, with 16 bases separating them. Germline lookup yields CDR1 MDHEN and CDR2 SYDVKM. The CDR3 protein is CASSPPSGLTDTQYF. The CDR3 coding sequence is TGTGCCAGCAGCCCCCCCAGCGGGTTGACAGATACGCAGTATTTT.